These T cell receptor beta chains were read from a single sample in a study of blood T cell repertoires in COVID-19. Generated by immunoSEQ multiplex PCR, the TCRdb table keeps only in-frame clones and is missing some. The sample lists approximately 170,000 clones, roughly 80% occurring once. Sequenced input: peripheral blood. The receptor source for this set is a woman aged 50 to 60 with acute or convalescent COVID-19. CDR3s include the opening cysteine and the closing phenylalanine or tryptophan. A D gene is named only where the DNA matches it firmly. Not every row has a clone size; where given, it reads once, few, many or a size class.

d_gene: .; v_gene: TRBV25-1; j_gene: TRBJ1-3; abundance: .; CDR3aa: CASSAGSGNTIYF; CDR3nt: TGTGCCAGCAGTGCAGGGTCCGGAAACACCATATATTTT
d_gene: TRBD2; v_gene: TRBV5-1; j_gene: TRBJ2-7; abundance: .; CDR3aa: CASSSGTSGRVYEQYF; CDR3nt: TGCGCCAGCAGCTCCGGGACTAGCGGGAGGGTCTACGAGCAGTACTTC
d_gene: TRBD1; v_gene: TRBV7-9; j_gene: TRBJ1-2; abundance: many; CDR3aa: CASSLGQPLFNYGYTF; CDR3nt: TGTGCCAGCAGCCTGGGACAGCCGCTATTTAACTATGGCTACACCTTC
d_gene: TRBD1; v_gene: TRBV24-1; j_gene: TRBJ1-1; abundance: .; CDR3aa: CATKDRGNTEAFF; CDR3nt: TGTGCCACCAAGGACAGGGGAAACACTGAAGCTTTCTTT
d_gene: .; v_gene: TRBV6-5; j_gene: TRBJ1-1; abundance: .; CDR3aa: CASGSREGNTEAFF; CDR3nt: TGTGCCAGCGGGAGCAGGGAGGGGAACACTGAAGCTTTCTTT
d_gene: TRBD1; v_gene: TRBV7-2; j_gene: TRBJ2-7; abundance: .; CDR3aa: CASRAGQGAYEQYF; CDR3nt: TGTGCCAGCAGAGCCGGACAGGGGGCGTACGAGCAGTACTTC
d_gene: TRBD1; v_gene: TRBV5-1; j_gene: TRBJ2-7; abundance: .; CDR3aa: CASRRQGPYEQYF; CDR3nt: TGCGCCAGCAGAAGACAGGGCCCCTACGAGCAGTACTTC
d_gene: TRBD2; v_gene: TRBV29-1; j_gene: TRBJ2-3; abundance: .; CDR3aa: CSVAPGLAGGERDTQYF; CDR3nt: TGCAGCGTCGCCCCGGGACTAGCGGGGGGGGAGAGAGATACGCAGTATTTT
d_gene: .; v_gene: TRBV4-1; j_gene: TRBJ1-4; abundance: .; CDR3aa: CASSPRAGGASTNEKLFF; CDR3nt: TGCGCCAGCAGCCCCCGCGCGGGGGGTGCATCCACTAATGAAAAACTGTTTTTT
d_gene: .; v_gene: TRBV11-3; j_gene: TRBJ1-1; abundance: .; CDR3aa: CASSLDPTSTEAFF; CDR3nt: TGTGCCAGCAGCTTAGATCCGACATCCACTGAAGCTTTCTTT
d_gene: TRBD2; v_gene: TRBV19; j_gene: TRBJ2-1; abundance: .; CDR3aa: CASSGSGGALAGEQFF; CDR3nt: TGTGCCAGTAGTGGTAGCGGGGGGGCCTTAGCAGGTGAGCAGTTCTTC
d_gene: .; v_gene: TRBV7-9; j_gene: TRBJ2-7; abundance: .; CDR3aa: CASSRPGLPSYEQYF; CDR3nt: TGTGCCAGCAGTCGGCCGGGACTGCCCTCCTACGAGCAGTACTTC
d_gene: TRBD2; v_gene: TRBV6-1; j_gene: TRBJ2-2; abundance: few; CDR3aa: CASSEFTSETGELFF; CDR3nt: TGTGCCAGCAGTGAATTTACTAGCGAAACCGGGGAGCTGTTTTTT
d_gene: .; v_gene: TRBV9; j_gene: TRBJ1-6; abundance: .; CDR3aa: CASSPGLVNSPLHF; CDR3nt: TGTGCCAGCAGCCCGGGACTGGTGAATTCACCCCTCCACTTT
d_gene: .; v_gene: TRBV11-2; j_gene: TRBJ2-1; abundance: .; CDR3aa: CASSINRDYNEQFF; CDR3nt: TGTGCCAGCAGCATTAACCGGGACTACAATGAGCAGTTCTTC
d_gene: TRBD2; v_gene: TRBV3-1/TRBV3-2; j_gene: TRBJ2-1; abundance: .; CDR3aa: CASSRGTSGRLSYNEQFF; CDR3nt: TGTGCCAGCAGCCGAGGGACTAGCGGGAGGCTTTCCTACAATGAGCAGTTCTTC
d_gene: TRBD2; v_gene: TRBV19; j_gene: TRBJ2-7; abundance: .; CDR3aa: CASTKRASGRTYEQYF; CDR3nt: TGTGCCAGTACCAAAAGGGCTAGCGGGAGAACCTACGAGCAGTACTTC
d_gene: .; v_gene: TRBV6-5; j_gene: TRBJ2-7; abundance: few; CDR3aa: CASRESYEQYF; CDR3nt: TGTGCCAGCAGGGAGTCCTACGAGCAGTACTTC
d_gene: .; v_gene: TRBV18; j_gene: TRBJ1-2; abundance: .; CDR3aa: CASSPSGNHYGYTF; CDR3nt: TGTGCCAGCTCACCCTCAGGGAATCACTATGGCTACACCTTC
d_gene: TRBD1; v_gene: TRBV7-2; j_gene: TRBJ2-7; abundance: .; CDR3aa: CASSSGQVILPELQYF; CDR3nt: TGTGCCAGCAGCTCGGGACAGGTGATTCTTCCCGAATTGCAGTACTTC
d_gene: .; v_gene: TRBV10-3; j_gene: TRBJ2-2; abundance: .; CDR3aa: CAIKKAGANTGELFF; CDR3nt: TGTGCCATCAAAAAGGCAGGGGCGAACACCGGGGAGCTGTTTTTT
d_gene: .; v_gene: TRBV21-1; j_gene: TRBJ1-1; abundance: few; CDR3aa: CASSGNRDTEAFF; CDR3nt: TGTGCCAGCAGCGGGAACAGGGACACTGAAGCTTTCTTT
d_gene: TRBD2; v_gene: TRBV27; j_gene: TRBJ2-1; abundance: .; CDR3aa: CALAGGRYNEQFF; CDR3nt: TGTGCCCTTGCGGGGGGGAGGTACAATGAGCAGTTCTTC
d_gene: TRBD1; v_gene: TRBV6-1; j_gene: TRBJ1-5; abundance: .; CDR3aa: CASTTGTGGNQPQHF; CDR3nt: TGTGCCAGCACCACCGGGACAGGGGGCAATCAGCCCCAGCATTTT
d_gene: TRBD1; v_gene: TRBV6-5; j_gene: TRBJ2-7; abundance: .; CDR3aa: CASSYSARGFYEQYF; CDR3nt: TGTGCCAGCAGTTACTCGGCCAGGGGGTTCTACGAGCAGTACTTC
d_gene: .; v_gene: TRBV28; j_gene: TRBJ1-2; abundance: .; CDR3aa: CASSLARVYGYTF; CDR3nt: TGTGCCAGCAGTCTCGCCCGGGTCTATGGCTACACCTTC
d_gene: TRBD1; v_gene: TRBV19; j_gene: TRBJ2-7; abundance: .; CDR3aa: CASSFLQGANAEQYF; CDR3nt: TGTGCCAGTAGTTTCCTTCAGGGGGCGAACGCCGAGCAGTACTTC
d_gene: TRBD1; v_gene: TRBV28; j_gene: TRBJ1-4; abundance: .; CDR3aa: CASSQSGGQGGKLFF; CDR3nt: TGTGCCAGCAGCCAAAGCGGAGGACAGGGCGGAAAACTGTTTTTT